These T cell receptor beta chains were read from a single sample in a study of cytomegalovirus exposure and HLA in healthy donors. Sequenced by immunoSEQ multiplex PCR; TCRdb stores in-frame clones only, minus some. Here the sample spans 200,000 to 250,000 clones, just under 70% being singletons. The source material was PBMCs. The receptors come from a man in his forties in good health and CMV-seropositive. Each CDR3 is given with its conserved first and last residue. D genes are given only for firm matches.

CASSESGGRYEQYF TRBD1 TRBJ2-7 TRBV2
CSARTGGGTEAFF . TRBJ1-1 TRBV29-1
CASHSRLDQPQHF . TRBJ1-5 TRBV6-1
CASTSRTGELFF . TRBJ2-2 TRBV5-4
CASSPFQGAFF . TRBJ1-1 TRBV16
CASSLEGGTQYF . TRBJ2-3 TRBV19
CASSVGRGRGYEQYF . TRBJ2-7 TRBV9
CASSLLERGGGNTQYF TRBD2 TRBJ2-3 TRBV7-2
CASSFGQQETQYF . TRBJ2-5 TRBV5-1
CASSFTGDPYYEQYF TRBD1 TRBJ2-7 TRBV5-1
CASGLVMRDMNTGELFF . TRBJ2-2 TRBV12-5
CASSSGSLSDSEKLFF . TRBJ1-4 TRBV4-1
CASSLEASVTTGELFF . TRBJ2-2 TRBV28
CASSLTIGFQPQHF . TRBJ1-5 TRBV28
CASSLAKGGSGYTF . TRBJ1-2 TRBV5-1
CASRDSTRGSGNTIYF . TRBJ1-3 TRBV19
CASSRTLAGGPTDTQYF TRBD2 TRBJ2-3 TRBV4-1
CASSGSLGLAGDSTDTQYF TRBD2 TRBJ2-3 TRBV9
CASSPKSTSGTDTQYF TRBD2 TRBJ2-3 TRBV7-3
CASSYADSQQYF . TRBJ2-7 TRBV6-5
CSVEDTLGAFF . TRBJ1-1 TRBV29-1
CASSLSTSKPQHF . TRBJ1-5 TRBV28
CASRGGQGVNLYEQYF TRBD1 TRBJ2-7 TRBV5-1
CASSFAGGTGELFF TRBD2 TRBJ2-2 TRBV28
CASSPAGDWNTEAFF . TRBJ1-1 TRBV18
CASSQSEQGGTDTEAFF . TRBJ1-1 TRBV23-1
CSAGQRLAQDTQYF . TRBJ2-3 TRBV29-1
CASSLGTGFGEKLFF TRBD1 TRBJ1-4 TRBV7-9
CASSQVGEALQETQYF . TRBJ2-5 TRBV14
CASSLAGDYEQYF . . TRBV6-6
CAISESDTRMAEAFF . TRBJ1-1 TRBV10-3
CAISARGTSPGSEQYF . TRBJ2-7 TRBV10-3
CATHGANYGYTF . TRBJ1-2 TRBV15
CASSVVGGNTGELFF . TRBJ2-2 TRBV9
CASSMPTGVNTEAFF . TRBJ1-1 TRBV5-1
CASSAYRGETQYF TRBD1 TRBJ2-5 TRBV5-4
CAIRTPGLNEAGNTIYF . TRBJ1-3 TRBV10-3
CAISERGTGELFF . TRBJ2-2 TRBV10-3
CASSSPKAGYYGYTF . TRBJ1-2 TRBV5-4